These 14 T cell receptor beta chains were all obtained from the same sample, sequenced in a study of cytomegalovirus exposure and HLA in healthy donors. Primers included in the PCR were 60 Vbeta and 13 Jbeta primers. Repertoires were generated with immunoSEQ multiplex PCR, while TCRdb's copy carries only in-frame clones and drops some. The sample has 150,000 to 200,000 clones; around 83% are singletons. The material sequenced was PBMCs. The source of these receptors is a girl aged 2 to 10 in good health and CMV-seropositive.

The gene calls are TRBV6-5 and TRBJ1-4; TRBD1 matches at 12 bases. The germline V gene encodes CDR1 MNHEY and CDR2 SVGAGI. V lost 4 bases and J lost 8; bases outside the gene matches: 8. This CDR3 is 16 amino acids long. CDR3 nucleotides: TGTGCCAGCAGTTTAACCGGGACAGGGGGCTCGGAAAAACTGTTTTTT. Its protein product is CASSLTGTGGSEKLFF.

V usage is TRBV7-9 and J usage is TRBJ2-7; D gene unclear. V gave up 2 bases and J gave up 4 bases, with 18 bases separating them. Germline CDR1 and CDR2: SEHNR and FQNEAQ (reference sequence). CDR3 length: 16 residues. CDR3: CASSLTEVLGTYEQYF. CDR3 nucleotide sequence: TGTGCCAGCAGCTTAACCGAGGTTTTGGGTACGTACGAGCAGTACTTC.

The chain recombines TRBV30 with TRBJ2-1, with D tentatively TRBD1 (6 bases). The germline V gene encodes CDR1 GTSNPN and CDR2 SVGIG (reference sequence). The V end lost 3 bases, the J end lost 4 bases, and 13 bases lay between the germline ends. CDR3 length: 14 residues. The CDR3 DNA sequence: TGTGCCTGGAGAGGGGACAAACCTTACAATGAGCAGTTCTTC. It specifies CAWRGDKPYNEQFF.

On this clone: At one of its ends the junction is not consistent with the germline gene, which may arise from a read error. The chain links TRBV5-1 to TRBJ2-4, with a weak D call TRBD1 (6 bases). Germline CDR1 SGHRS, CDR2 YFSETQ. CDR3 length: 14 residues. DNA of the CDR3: TGCGCCAGCAGCTCAGGGGCCCGAAATAACATTCAGCACTTC. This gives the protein CASSSGARNNIQHF.

In nucleotides, the CDR3 is TGTGCCAGCAGCAGAGACACCCCGGGAGAGGCCCCTACAGATACGCAGTATTTT. It is translated as CASSRDTPGEAPTDTQYF. The chain has TRBV9 and TRBJ2-3; D is perhaps TRBD2 (6 bases). The V end was cut by 4 bases, the J end by 3 bases, with 24 bases between. This CDR3 spans 18 amino acids. The germline V gene has CDR1 SGDLS and CDR2 YYNGEE.

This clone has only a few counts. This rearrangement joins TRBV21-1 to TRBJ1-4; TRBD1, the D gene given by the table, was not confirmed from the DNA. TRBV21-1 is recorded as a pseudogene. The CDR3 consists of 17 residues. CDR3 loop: CASSKVDRGTGNEKLFF. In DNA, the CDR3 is TGTGCCAGCAGCAAAGTTGACAGGGGAACGGGTAATGAAAAACTGTTTTTT.

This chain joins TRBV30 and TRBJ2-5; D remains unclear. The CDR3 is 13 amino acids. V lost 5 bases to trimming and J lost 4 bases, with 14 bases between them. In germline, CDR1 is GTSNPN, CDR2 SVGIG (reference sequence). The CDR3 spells CAWSVNSPETQYF. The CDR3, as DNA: TGTGCCTGGTCTGTTAATAGCCCAGAGACCCAGTACTTC.

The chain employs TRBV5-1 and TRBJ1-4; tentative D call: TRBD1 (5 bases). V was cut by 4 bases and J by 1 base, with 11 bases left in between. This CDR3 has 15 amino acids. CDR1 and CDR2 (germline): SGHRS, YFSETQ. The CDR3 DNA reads TGCGCCAGCAGCACCGAAGGGGTAACTAATGAAAAACTGTTTTTT. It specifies CASSTEGVTNEKLFF.

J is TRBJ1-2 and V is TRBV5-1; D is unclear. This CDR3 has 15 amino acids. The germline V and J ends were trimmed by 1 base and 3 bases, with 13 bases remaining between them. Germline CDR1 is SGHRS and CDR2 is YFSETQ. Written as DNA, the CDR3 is TGCGCCAGCAGCTTGTCTGGCAACCTTGACTATGGCTACACCTTC. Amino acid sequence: CASSLSGNLDYGYTF.

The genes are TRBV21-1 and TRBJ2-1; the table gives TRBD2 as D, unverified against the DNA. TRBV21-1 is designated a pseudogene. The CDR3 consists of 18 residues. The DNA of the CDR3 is TGTGCCAGCAGGTCCGAAATAGCGGGAGAGTCGTTAGGGGATGAGCAGTTCTTC. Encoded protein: CASRSEIAGESLGDEQFF.

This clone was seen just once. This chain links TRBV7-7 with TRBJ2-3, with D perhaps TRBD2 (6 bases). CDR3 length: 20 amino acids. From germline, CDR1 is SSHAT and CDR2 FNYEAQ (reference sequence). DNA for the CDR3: TGTGCTAACCAGGCGGGAATAGCGGAGTATGGGGCTGCGAGGGGATATACGCAGTATTTT. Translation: CANQAGIAEYGAARGYTQYF.

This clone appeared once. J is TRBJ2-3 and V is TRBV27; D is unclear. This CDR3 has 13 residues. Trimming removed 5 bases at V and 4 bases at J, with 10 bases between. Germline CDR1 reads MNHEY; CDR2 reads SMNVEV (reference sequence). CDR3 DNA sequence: TGTGCCAGCAGTGTCCCTTTCGCAGATACGCAGTATTTT. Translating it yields CASSVPFADTQYF.

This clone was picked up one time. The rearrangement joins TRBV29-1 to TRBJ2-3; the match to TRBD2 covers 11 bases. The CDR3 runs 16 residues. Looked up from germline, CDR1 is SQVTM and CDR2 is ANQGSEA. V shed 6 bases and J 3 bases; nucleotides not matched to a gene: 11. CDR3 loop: CSVEGSSGRLTDTQYF. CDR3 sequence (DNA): TGCAGCGTCGAGGGGTCTAGCGGGAGGCTGACAGATACGCAGTATTTT.

The CDR3 is CACMPGLAWNEQFF. CDR3 bases: TGTGCCTGCATGCCGGGACTAGCATGGAATGAGCAGTTCTTC. The genes are TRBV30 and TRBJ2-1; 9 positions match TRBD2. The CDR3 spans 14 residues. With 6 bases clipped from V and 7 bases from J, the junction kept 10 bases outside the gene matches. Germline V gene lookup returns CDR1 GTSNPN and CDR2 SVGIG (reference sequence).